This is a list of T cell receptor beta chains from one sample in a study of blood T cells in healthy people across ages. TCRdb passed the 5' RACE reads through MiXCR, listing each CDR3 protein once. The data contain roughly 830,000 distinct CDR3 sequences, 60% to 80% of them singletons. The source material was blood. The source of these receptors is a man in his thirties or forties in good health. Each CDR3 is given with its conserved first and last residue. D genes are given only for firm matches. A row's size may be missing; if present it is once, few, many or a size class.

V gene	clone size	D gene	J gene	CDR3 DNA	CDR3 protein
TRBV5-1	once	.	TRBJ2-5	TGCGCCAGCAGTCAGTGGACGGATTCTCAAGAGACCCAGTACTTC	CASSQWTDSQETQYF
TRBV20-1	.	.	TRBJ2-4	TGCAGTGCCATGGGGGCAGGGTCAGGCAAAAACATTCAGTACTTC	CSAMGAGSGKNIQYF
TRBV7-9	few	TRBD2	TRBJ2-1	TGTGCCAGCAGCTCCGGACTAGCGGGGGTAGCTGAGCAGTTCTTC	CASSSGLAGVAEQFF
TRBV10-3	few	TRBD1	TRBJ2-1	TGTGCCATCAAAACCGCGACAGGGGGTTGGGAGAATGAGCAGTTCTTC	CAIKTATGGWENEQFF
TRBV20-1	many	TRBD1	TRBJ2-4	TGCAGTGCCGCCGGGGACAGGGGGTATACCAAAAACATTCAGTACTTC	CSAAGDRGYTKNIQYF
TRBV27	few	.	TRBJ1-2	TGTGCCAGCAGTCCGGGACATGGCTACACCTTC	CASSPGHGYTF
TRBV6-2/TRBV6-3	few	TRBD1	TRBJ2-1	TGTGCCAGCAGTCCTCCCGCGACAGGGTTCAATGAGCAGTTCTTC	CASSPPATGFNEQFF
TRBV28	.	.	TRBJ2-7	TGTGCCAGCAGTTCCCCGGGTAGCGGTCTATACGAGCAGTACTTC	CASSSPGSGLYEQYF
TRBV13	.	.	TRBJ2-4	TGTGCCAGCAGCCCGGGGAGAGAAGCTGCCAAAAACATTCAGTACTTC	CASSPGREAAKNIQYF
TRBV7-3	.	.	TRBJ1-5	TGTGCCAGCAGCCCCCGGGGGGGCGAGAGTCAGCCCCAGCATTTT	CASSPRGGESQPQHF
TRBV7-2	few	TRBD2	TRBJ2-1	TGTGCCAGCAGCTTAGTAGGCGGGGGGGCCGGTTCCTACAATGAGCAGTTCTTC	CASSLVGGGAGSYNEQFF
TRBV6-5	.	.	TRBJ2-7	TGTGCCAGCAGTTACTCGCGGGACACCGGAGGGTACGAGCAGTACTTC	CASSYSRDTGGYEQYF
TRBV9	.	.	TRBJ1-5	TGTGCCAGCAGCGAGGGGGTGGACAATCAGCCCCAGCATTTT	CASSEGVDNQPQHF
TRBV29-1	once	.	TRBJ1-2	TGCAGCGTTGAAGATCGGACGGGACTCTATGGCTACACCTTC	CSVEDRTGLYGYTF
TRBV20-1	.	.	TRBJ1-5	TGCAGTGCCTCCTCGGAGGGTCTTCAGCCCCAGCATTTT	CSASSEGLQPQHF
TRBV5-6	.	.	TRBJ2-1	TGTGCCAGCAGCTTGGGACGGTTACCCTACAATGAGCAGTTCTTC	CASSLGRLPYNEQFF
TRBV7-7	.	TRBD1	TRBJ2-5	TGTGCCAGCAGCCCCGGGACAGGGGAGGTCTACGGGCAGTACTTC	CASSPGTGEVYGQYF
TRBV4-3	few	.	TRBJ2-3	TGCGCCAGCAGCCTGGACGGACCTCCCGCGCGGGGTACGCAGTATTTT	CASSLDGPPARGTQYF
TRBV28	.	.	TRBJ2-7	TGTGCCAGCAGTTTATTGGGGGACTCCTACGAGCAGTACTTC	CASSLLGDSYEQYF
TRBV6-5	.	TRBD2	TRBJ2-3	TGTGCCAGCAGTTACTCCCCGACTAGCTCCGATACGCAGTATTTT	CASSYSPTSSDTQYF
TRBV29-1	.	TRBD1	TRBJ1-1	TGCAGCGCCCGGGGACAGGGATTGGCTGAAGCTTTCTTT	CSARGQGLAEAFF
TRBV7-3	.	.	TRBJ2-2	TGTGCCAGCAGCCCAGGGGCAGGGAACACCGGGGAGCTGTTTTTT	CASSPGAGNTGELFF
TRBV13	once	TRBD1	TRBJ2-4	TGTGCCAGCAGCTACCCGACACAGACAGGGGTGGGAGAGCAGTACTTC	CASSYPTQTGVGEQYF
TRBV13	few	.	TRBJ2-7	TGTGCCAGCAGCTCAACAAAAACGGCAAGCTCCTACGAGCAGTACTTC	CASSSTKTASSYEQYF
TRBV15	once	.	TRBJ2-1	TGTGCCACCAGTAATCCGAGCTCCTACAATGAGCAGTTCTTC	CATSNPSSYNEQFF
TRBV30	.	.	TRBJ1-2	TGTGCCTGGAGTGTCGGCCGGGGGCCGGATGGCTACACCTTC	CAWSVGRGPDGYTF
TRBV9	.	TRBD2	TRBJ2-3	TGTGCCAGCAGCGTTAGCGGGGGGGACACAGATACGCAGTATTTT	CASSVSGGDTDTQYF
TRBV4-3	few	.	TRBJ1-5	TGCGCCAGCAGCCACAAGAGGAGCGGGGGCCTGTTTCAGCCCCAGCATTTT	CASSHKRSGGLFQPQHF